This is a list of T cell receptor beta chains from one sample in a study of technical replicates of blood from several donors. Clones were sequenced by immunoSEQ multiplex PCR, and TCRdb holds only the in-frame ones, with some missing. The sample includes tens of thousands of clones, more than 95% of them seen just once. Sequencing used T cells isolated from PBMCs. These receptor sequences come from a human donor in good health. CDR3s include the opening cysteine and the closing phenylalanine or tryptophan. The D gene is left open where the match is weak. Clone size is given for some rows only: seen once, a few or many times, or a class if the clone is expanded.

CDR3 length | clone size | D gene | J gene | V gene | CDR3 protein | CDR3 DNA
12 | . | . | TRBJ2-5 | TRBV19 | CASSRHQETQYF | TGTGCCAGTAGTAGACATCAAGAGACCCAGTACTTC
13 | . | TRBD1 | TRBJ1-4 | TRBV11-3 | CASRGTGDEKLFF | TGTGCCAGCCGAGGGACAGGGGATGAAAAACTGTTTTTT
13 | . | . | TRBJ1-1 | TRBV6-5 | CASSQREREEAFF | TGTGCCAGCAGTCAGAGGGAACGGGAGGAAGCTTTCTTT
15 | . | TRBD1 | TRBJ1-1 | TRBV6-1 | CASSEQNRGQAEAFF | TGTGCCAGCAGTGAACAAAACAGGGGACAGGCTGAAGCTTTCTTT
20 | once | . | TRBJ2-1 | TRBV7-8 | CASSLYFLGGEEFGYNEQFF | TGTGCCAGCAGCTTATACTTCCTAGGCGGGGAGGAATTCGGGTACAATGAGCAGTTCTTC
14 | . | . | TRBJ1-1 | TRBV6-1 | CASSERGRDTEAFF | TGTGCCAGCAGTGAAAGAGGCAGGGACACTGAAGCTTTCTTT
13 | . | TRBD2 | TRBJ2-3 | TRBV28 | CATYGGKADTQYF | TGTGCCACCTACGGGGGGAAAGCAGATACGCAGTATTTT
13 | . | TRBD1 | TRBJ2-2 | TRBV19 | CASSRTGTGELFF | TGTGCCAGTAGTAGGACAGGCACCGGGGAGCTGTTTTTT
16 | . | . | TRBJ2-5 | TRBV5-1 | CASSLELGHLQETQYF | TGCGCCAGCAGCTTGGAGCTTGGGCATCTCCAAGAGACCCAGTACTTC
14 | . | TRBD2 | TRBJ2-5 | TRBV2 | CASKSGGNRVSQYF | TGTGCCAGCAAGAGCGGGGGCAACAGGGTATCACAGTACTTC
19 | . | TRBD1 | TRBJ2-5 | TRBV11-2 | CASSSWTGAPYGRKETQYF | TGTGCCAGCAGCTCCTGGACAGGGGCTCCTTATGGGAGGAAAGAGACCCAGTACTTC
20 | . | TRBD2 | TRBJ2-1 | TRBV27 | CASSLPPFNSGGPPRNEQFF | TGTGCCAGCAGTTTACCCCCTTTTAATAGCGGGGGTCCGCCGAGGAATGAGCAGTTCTTC
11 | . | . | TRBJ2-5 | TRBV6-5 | CASRLQETQYF | TGTGCCAGCAGATTACAAGAGACCCAGTACTTC
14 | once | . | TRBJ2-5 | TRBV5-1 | CASSLHYPQETQYF | TGCGCCAGCAGCTTGCACTATCCCCAAGAGACCCAGTACTTC
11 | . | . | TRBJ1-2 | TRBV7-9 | CASTKQIGYTF | TGTGCCAGCACGAAACAGATCGGCTACACCTTC
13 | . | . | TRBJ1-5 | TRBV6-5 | CASRGQNNQPQHF | TGTGCCAGCCGCGGACAAAACAATCAGCCCCAGCATTTT
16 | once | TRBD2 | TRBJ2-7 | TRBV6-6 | CASIWGLAGSNYEQYF | TGTGCCAGCATCTGGGGACTAGCGGGATCAAACTACGAGCAGTACTTC
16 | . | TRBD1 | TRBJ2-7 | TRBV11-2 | CASSLSTGTGKYEQYF | TGTGCCAGCAGCTTATCAACCGGGACAGGGAAGTACGAGCAGTACTTC
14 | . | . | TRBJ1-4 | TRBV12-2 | CASRLGLRGEKLFF | TGTGCAAGTCGCTTAGGGCTCCGGGGGGAAAAACTGTTTTTT
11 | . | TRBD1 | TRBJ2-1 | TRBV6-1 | CASSGWDREFF | TGTGCCAGCAGTGGATGGGACAGGGAGTTCTTC
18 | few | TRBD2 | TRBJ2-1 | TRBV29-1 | CSAPPGTSGSSSYNEQFF | TGCAGCGCCCCCCCAGGGACTAGCGGGAGTAGCTCCTACAATGAGCAGTTCTTC
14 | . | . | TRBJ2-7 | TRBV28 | CASSFSGSFYEQYF | TGTGCCAGCAGTTTCTCCGGGAGTTTCTACGAGCAGTACTTC
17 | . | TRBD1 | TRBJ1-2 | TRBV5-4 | CASSLTPGQSNDYGYTF | TGTGCCAGCAGCTTGACGCCGGGACAGTCCAACGACTATGGCTACACCTTC
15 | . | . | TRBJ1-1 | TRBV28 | CASTPLGGRDTEAFF | TGTGCCAGCACTCCCCTTGGGGGGAGGGACACTGAAGCTTTCTTT
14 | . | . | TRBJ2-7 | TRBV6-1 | CATLTGFSSYEQYF | TGTGCCACCCTGACAGGATTTAGCTCCTACGAGCAGTACTTC
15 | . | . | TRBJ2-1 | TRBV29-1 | CSVDRGAGFVDEQFF | TGCAGCGTTGATCGGGGGGCTGGTTTCGTAGATGAGCAGTTCTTC
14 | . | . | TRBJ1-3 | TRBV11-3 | CASRQTVSGNTIYF | TGTGCCAGCAGACAGACAGTCTCTGGAAACACCATATATTTT
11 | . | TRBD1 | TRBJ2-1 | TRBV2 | CASREQGGQFF | TGTGCCAGCAGAGAACAGGGGGGGCAGTTCTTC
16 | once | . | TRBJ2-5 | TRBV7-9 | CASRQRGPASRETQYF | TGTGCCAGCAGACAACGCGGCCCTGCAAGTCGAGAGACCCAGTACTTC
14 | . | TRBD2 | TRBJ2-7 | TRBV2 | CASSDYGGSYEQYF | TGTGCCAGCAGTGATTACGGCGGGAGCTACGAGCAGTACTTC
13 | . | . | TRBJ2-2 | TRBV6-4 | CASSSKNTGELFF | TGTGCCAGCAGTTCCAAGAACACCGGGGAGCTGTTTTTT
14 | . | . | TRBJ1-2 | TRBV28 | CASSLGGSTYGYTF | TGTGCCAGCAGCCTGGGGGGGTCGACTTATGGCTACACCTTC
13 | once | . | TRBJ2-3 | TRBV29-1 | CSVGGWRTDTQYF | TGCAGCGTTGGAGGGTGGCGCACAGATACGCAGTATTTT
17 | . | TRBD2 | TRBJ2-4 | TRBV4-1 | CASSQDFSGVAKNIQYF | TGCGCCAGCAGCCAAGATTTCAGCGGGGTAGCCAAAAACATTCAGTACTTC
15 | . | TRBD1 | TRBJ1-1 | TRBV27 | CASSLGTGGDTEAFF | TGTGCCAGCAGTTTAGGGACAGGGGGCGACACTGAAGCTTTCTTT
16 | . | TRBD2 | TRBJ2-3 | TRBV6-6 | CASSYGLAGISDTQYF | TGTGCCAGCAGCTATGGACTAGCGGGAATCTCAGATACGCAGTATTTT
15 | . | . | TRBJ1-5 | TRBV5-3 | CARSFDLQGHQPQHF | TGTGCCAGAAGCTTTGATCTACAGGGTCATCAGCCCCAGCATTTT
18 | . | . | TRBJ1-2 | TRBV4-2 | CASSPNFPDFDSSYGYTF | TGTGCCAGCAGCCCGAACTTCCCCGACTTTGACAGCTCGTATGGCTACACCTTC
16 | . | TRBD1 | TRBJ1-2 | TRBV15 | CATSKLDRGPIYGYTF | TGTGCCACCAGCAAACTAGACAGGGGGCCGATCTATGGCTACACCTTC
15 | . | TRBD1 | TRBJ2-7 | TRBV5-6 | CASRTPGQGVGEQYF | TGTGCCAGCAGGACTCCGGGACAGGGTGTGGGCGAGCAGTACTTC
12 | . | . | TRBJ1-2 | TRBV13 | CASSLGREGYTF | TGTGCCAGCAGCTTAGGGCGGGAGGGCTACACCTTC
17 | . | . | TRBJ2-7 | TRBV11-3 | CASSLVRVTSVTYEQYF | TGTGCCAGCAGCTTGGTTCGCGTGACTAGTGTGACCTACGAGCAGTACTTC
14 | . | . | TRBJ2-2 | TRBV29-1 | CSVVNGSGTGELFF | TGCAGCGTTGTCAACGGGAGCGGGACCGGGGAGCTGTTTTTT
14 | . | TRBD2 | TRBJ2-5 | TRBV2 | CASRGTGTSGRSNF | TGTGCCAGCAGGGGAACCGGGACTAGCGGGAGGAGTAACTTC
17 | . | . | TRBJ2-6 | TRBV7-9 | CASSPLTANSGANVLTF | TGTGCCAGCAGCCCCCTGACAGCGAACTCTGGGGCCAACGTCCTGACTTTC
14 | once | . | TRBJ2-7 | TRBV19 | CASSIGQRSYEQYF | TGTGCCAGTAGTATCGGACAGCGCTCCTACGAGCAGTACTTC
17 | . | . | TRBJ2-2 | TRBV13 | CASSSPPGHGLTGELFF | TGTGCCAGCAGCTCCCCACCGGGACATGGGCTCACCGGGGAGCTGTTTTTT
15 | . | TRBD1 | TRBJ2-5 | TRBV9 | CASSVDGDRGRPGYF | TGTGCCAGCAGCGTAGATGGGGACAGGGGGCGACCGGGGTACTTC